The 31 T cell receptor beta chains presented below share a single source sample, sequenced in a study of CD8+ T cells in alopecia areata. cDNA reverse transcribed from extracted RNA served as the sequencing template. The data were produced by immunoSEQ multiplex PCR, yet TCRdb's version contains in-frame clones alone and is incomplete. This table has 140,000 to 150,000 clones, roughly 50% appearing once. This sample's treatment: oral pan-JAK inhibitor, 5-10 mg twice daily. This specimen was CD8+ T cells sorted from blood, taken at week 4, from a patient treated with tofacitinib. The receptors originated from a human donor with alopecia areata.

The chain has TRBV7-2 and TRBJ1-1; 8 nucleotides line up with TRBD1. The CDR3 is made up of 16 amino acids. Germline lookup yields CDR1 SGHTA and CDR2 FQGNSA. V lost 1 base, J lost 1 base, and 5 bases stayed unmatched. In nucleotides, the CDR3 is TGTGCCAGCAGCTTAGGCCCCGGGACAGGGAACACTGAAGCTTTCTTT. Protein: CASSLGPGTGNTEAFF.

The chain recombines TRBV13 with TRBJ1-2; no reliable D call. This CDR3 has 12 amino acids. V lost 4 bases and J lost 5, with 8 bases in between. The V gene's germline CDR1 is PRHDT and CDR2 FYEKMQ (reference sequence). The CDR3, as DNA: TGTGCCAGCAGCTCAGACACTTATGGCTACACCTTC. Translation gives CASSSDTYGYTF. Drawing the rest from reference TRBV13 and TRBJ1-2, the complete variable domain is AAGVIQSPRHLIKEKRETATLKCYPIPRHDTVYWYQQGPGQDPQFLISFYEKMQSDKGSIPDRFSAQQFSDYHSELNMSSLELGDSALYFCASSSDTYGYTFGSGTRLTVV.

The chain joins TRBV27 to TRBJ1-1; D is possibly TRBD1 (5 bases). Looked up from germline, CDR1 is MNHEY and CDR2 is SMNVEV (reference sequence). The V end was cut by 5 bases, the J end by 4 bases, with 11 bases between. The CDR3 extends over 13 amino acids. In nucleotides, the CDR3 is TGTGCCAGCAGTGGTGAGGGGAGCACTGAAGCTTTCTTT. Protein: CASSGEGSTEAFF.

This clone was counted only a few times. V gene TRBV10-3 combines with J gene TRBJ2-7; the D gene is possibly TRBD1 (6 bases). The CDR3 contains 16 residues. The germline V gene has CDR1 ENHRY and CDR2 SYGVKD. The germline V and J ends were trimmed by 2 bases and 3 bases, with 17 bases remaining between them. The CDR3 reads CAISEGQSGLNYEQYF. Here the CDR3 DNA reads TGTGCCATCAGTGAGGGACAGTCGGGCCTTAACTACGAGCAGTACTTC.

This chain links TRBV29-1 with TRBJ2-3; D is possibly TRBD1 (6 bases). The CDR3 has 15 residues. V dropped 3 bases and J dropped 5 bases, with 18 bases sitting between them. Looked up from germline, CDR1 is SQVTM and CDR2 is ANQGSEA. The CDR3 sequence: CSVEGPGESGDTQYF. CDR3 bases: TGCAGCGTTGAGGGGCCAGGGGAAAGTGGAGATACGCAGTATTTT.

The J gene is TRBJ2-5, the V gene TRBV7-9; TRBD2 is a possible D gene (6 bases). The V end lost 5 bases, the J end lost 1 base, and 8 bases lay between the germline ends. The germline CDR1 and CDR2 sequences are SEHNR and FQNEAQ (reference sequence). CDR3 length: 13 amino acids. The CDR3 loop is CASSTGSQETQYF. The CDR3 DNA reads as TGTGCCAGCAGCACCGGGAGCCAAGAGACCCAGTACTTC. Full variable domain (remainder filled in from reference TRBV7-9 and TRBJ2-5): DTGVSQNPRHKITKRGQNVTFRCDPISEHNRLYWYRQTLGQGPEFLTYFQNEAQLEKSRLLSDRFSAERPKGSFSTLEIQRTEQGDSAMYLCASSTGSQETQYFGPGTRLLVL.

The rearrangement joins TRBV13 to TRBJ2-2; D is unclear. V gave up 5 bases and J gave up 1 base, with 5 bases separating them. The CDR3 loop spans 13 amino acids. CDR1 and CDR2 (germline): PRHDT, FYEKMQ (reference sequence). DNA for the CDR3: TGTGCCAGCAGCCGAGAGAACACCGGGGAGCTGTTTTTT. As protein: CASSRENTGELFF. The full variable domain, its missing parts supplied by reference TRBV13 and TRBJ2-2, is AAGVIQSPRHLIKEKRETATLKCYPIPRHDTVYWYQQGPGQDPQFLISFYEKMQSDKGSIPDRFSAQQFSDYHSELNMSSLELGDSALYFCASSRENTGELFFGEGSRLTVL.

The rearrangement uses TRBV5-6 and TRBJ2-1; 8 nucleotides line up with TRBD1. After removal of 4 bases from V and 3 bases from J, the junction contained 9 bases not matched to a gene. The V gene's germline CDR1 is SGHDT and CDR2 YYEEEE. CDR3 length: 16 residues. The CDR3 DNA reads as TGTGCCAGCAGCGACCCGGGACAGGTTCGCTACAATGAGCAGTTCTTC. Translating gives CASSDPGQVRYNEQFF. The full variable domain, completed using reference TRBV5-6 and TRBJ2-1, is DAGVTQSPTHLIKTRGQQVTLRCSPKSGHDTVSWYQQALGQGPQFIFQYYEEEERQRGNFPDRFSGHQFPNYSSELNVNALLLGDSALYLCASSDPGQVRYNEQFFGPGTRLTVL.

CDR3: CASSYFSGADEQFF. The CDR3 DNA follows: TGTGCCAGCAGTTACTTTTCAGGGGCGGATGAGCAGTTCTTC. V gene TRBV6-5 combines with J gene TRBJ2-1; a possible D gene is TRBD1 (6 bases). Germline assignment: CDR1 MNHEY and CDR2 SVGAGI. V was shortened by 1 base and J by 8 bases, with 12 bases between the two germline ends. The CDR3 spans 14 residues.

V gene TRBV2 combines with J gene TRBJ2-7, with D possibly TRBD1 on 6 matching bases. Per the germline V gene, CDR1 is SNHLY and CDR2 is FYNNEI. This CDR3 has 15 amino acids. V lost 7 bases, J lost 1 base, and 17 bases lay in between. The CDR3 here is CASNPDRPSSYEQYF. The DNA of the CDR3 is TGTGCCAGCAACCCTGACAGGCCTTCATCCTACGAGCAGTACTTC.

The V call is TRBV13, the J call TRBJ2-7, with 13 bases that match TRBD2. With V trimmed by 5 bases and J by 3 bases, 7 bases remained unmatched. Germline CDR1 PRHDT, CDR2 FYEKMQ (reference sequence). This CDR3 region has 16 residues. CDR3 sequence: CASSPRTSGGYYEQYF. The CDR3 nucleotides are TGTGCCAGCAGCCCTCGGACTAGCGGGGGTTACTACGAGCAGTACTTC.

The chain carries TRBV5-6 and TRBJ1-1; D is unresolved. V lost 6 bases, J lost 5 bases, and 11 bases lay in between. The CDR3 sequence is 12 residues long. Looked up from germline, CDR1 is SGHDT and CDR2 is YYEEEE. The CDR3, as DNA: TGTGCCAGCAACGATGGGAGGACTGAAGCTTTCTTT. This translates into CASNDGRTEAFF.

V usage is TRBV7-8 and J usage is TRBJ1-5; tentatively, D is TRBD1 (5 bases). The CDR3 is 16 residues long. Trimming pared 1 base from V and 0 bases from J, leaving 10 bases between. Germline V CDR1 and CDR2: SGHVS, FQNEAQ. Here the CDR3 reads CASSLGQGHSNQPQHF. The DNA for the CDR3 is TGTGCCAGCAGCTTAGGCCAGGGCCATAGCAATCAGCCCCAGCATTTT.

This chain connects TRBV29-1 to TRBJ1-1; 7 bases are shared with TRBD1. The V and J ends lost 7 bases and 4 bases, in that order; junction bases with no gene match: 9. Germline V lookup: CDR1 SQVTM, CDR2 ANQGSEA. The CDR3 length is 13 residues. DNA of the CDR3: TGCAGCGCCTCAGGGGGGGCGAGCACTGAAGCTTTCTTT. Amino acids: CSASGGASTEAFF.

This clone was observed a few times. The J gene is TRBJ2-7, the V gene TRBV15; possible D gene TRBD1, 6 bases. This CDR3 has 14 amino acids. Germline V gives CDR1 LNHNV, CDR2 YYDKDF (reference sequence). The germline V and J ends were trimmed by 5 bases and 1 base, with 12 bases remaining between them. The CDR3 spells CATSGQPVSYEQYF. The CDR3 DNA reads TGTGCCACCAGCGGACAGCCCGTGTCCTACGAGCAGTACTTC.

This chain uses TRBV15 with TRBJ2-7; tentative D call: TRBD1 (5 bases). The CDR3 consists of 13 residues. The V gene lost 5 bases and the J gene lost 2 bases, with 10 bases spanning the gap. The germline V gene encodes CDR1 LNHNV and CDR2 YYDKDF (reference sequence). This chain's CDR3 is CATSVDRTYEQYF. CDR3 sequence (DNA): TGTGCCACCAGCGTCGACAGAACCTACGAGCAGTACTTC.

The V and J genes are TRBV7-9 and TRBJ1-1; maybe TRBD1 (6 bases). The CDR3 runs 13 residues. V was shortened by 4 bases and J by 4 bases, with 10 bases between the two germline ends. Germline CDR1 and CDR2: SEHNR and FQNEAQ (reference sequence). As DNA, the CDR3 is TGTGCCAGCAGCTCAGGGGTAGGCACTGAAGCTTTCTTT. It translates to CASSSGVGTEAFF.

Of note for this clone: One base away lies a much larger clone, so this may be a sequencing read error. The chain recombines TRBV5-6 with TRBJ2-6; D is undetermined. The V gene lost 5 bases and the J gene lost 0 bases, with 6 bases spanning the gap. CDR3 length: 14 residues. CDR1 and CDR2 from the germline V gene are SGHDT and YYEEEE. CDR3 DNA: TGTGCCAGCAGTTACAACTCTGGGGCCAACGTCCTGACTTTC. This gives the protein CASSYNSGANVLTF.

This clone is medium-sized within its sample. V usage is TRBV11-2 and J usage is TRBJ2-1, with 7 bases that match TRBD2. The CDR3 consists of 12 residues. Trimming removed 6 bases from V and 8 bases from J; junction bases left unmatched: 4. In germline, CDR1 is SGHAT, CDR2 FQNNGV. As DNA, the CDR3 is TGTGCCAGCAGACTAGCGTGGGATGAGCAGTTCTTC. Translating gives CASRLAWDEQFF.

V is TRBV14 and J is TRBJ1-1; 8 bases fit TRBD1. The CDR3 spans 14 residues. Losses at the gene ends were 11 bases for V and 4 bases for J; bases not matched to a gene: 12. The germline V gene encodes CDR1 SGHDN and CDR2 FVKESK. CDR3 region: CASRGPGVGTEAFF. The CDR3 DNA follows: TGTGCCTCCAGGGGGCCAGGGGTCGGCACTGAAGCTTTCTTT.

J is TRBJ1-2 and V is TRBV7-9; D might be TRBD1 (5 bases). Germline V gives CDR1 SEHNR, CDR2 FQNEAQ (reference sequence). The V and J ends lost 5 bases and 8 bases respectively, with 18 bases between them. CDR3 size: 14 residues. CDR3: CASSLLTDTEGYTF. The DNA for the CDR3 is TGTGCCAGCAGCCTACTGACGGACACGGAAGGCTACACCTTC.

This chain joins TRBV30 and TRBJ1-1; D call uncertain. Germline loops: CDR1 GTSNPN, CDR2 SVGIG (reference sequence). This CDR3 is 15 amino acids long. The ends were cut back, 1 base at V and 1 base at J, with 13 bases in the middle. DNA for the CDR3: TGTGCCTGGAGTGCTGACGGGATGGCGAACACTGAAGCTTTCTTT. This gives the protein CAWSADGMANTEAFF. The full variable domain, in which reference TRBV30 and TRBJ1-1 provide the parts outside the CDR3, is SQTIHQWPATLVQPVGSPLSLECTVEGTSNPNLYWYRQAAGRGLQLLFYSVGIGQISSEVPQNLSASRPQDRQFILSSKKLLLSDSGFYLCAWSADGMANTEAFFGQGTRLTVV.

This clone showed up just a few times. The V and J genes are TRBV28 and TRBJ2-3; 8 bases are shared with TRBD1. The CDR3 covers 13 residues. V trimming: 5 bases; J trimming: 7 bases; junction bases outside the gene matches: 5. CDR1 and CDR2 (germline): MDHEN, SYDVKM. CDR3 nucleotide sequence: TGTGCCAGCAGTGGACAGGGTAGATATACGCAGTATTTT. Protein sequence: CASSGQGRYTQYF.

CDR3 amino acids: CASSQDTGTGVSGYTF. Written as DNA, the CDR3 is TGTGCCAGCAGCCAAGATACGGGGACAGGGGTTAGCGGCTACACCTTC. The V gene is TRBV14, the J gene TRBJ1-2, with 10 bases lining up with TRBD1. J gave up 8 bases and V 0 bases, and 9 bases lay outside the gene matches. CDR1 is SGHDN and CDR2 is FVKESK in the germline V gene. There are 16 residues in the CDR3.

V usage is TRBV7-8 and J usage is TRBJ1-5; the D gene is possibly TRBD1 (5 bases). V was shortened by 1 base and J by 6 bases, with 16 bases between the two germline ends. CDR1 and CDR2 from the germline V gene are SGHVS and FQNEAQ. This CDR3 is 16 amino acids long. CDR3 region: CASSLVLGENGQPQHF. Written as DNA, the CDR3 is TGTGCCAGCAGCTTAGTTCTAGGGGAGAACGGTCAGCCCCAGCATTTT.

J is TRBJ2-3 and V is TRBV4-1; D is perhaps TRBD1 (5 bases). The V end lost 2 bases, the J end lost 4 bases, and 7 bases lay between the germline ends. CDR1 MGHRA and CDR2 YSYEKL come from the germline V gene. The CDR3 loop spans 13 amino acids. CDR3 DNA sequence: TGCGCCAGCAGCCAAAGGGGCCCAGATACGCAGTATTTT. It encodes CASSQRGPDTQYF.

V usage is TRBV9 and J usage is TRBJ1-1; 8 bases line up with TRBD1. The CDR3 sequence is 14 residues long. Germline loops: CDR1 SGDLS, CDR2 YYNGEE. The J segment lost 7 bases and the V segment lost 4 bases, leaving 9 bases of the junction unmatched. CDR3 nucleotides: TGTGCCAGCAGCCCCCCGGACAGGGCTGATGAAGCTTTCTTT. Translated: CASSPPDRADEAFF.

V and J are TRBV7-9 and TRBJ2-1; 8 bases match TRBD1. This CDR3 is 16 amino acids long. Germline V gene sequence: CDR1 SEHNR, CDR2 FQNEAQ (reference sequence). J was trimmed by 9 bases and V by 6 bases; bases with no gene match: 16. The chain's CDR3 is CASSLTGGFEYGEQFF. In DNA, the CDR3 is TGTGCCAGCAGTCTTACAGGGGGATTTGAATATGGTGAGCAGTTCTTC.

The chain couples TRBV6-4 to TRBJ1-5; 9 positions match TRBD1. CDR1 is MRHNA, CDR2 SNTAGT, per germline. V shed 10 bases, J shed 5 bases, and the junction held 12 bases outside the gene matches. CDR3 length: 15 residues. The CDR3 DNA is TGTGCCATCCCACCTCGGGACAGGGTGTATCAGCCCCAGCATTTT. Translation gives CAIPPRDRVYQPQHF.

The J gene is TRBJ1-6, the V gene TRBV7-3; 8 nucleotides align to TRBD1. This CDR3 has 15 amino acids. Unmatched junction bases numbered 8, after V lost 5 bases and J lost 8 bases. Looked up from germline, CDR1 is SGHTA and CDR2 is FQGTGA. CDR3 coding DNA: TGTGCCAGCAGCCTCCGACAGGGGCGGTATTCACCCCTCCACTTT. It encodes CASSLRQGRYSPLHF.

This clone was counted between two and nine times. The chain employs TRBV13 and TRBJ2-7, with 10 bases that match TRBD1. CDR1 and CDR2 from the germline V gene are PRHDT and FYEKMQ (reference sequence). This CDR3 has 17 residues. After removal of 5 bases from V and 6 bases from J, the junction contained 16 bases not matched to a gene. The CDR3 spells CASSPRGSDRGLGEQYF. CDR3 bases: TGTGCCAGCAGCCCTAGGGGTTCGGACAGGGGGTTAGGCGAGCAGTACTTC.